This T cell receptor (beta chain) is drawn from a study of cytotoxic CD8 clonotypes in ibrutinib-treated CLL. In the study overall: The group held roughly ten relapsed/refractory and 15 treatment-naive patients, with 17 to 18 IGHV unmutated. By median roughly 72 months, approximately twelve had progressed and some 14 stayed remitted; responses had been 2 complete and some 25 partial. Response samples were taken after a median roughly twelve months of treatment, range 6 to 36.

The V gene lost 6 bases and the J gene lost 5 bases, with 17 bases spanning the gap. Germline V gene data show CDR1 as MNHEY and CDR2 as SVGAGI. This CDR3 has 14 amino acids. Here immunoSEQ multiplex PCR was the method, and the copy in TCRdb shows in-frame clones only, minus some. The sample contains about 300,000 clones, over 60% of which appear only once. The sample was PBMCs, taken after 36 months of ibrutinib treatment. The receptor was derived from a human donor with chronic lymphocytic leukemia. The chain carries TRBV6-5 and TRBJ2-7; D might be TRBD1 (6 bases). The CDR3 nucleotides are TGTGCCAGCAGGACAGGTTCAAGGAGCCACGAGCAGTACTTC. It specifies CASRTGSRSHEQYF.